The source of this TCR beta chain is a study of blood T cell repertoires in COVID-19. For the study at large: The cDNA or gDNA used as material had been derived from T cells, B-cell-depleted T cells, or PBMCs.

Method: immunoSEQ multiplex PCR; TCRdb's copy keeps in-frame clones and lacks some. Of about 300,000 clones in the sample, 90% are singletons; the top ten hold nearly 7%. With 0 bases removed from V and 8 bases from J, the gap between germline ends came to 11 bases. Looked up from germline, CDR1 is SGHNT and CDR2 is YYREEE (reference sequence). This CDR3 spans 14 amino acids. Patients from Seattle were sampled longitudinally, starting during active infection. The source is a woman aged 25 to 45 with COVID-19, enrolled during active disease. Sequencing input: peripheral blood. The rearrangement links TRBV5-4 to TRBJ1-4, with a weak D call TRBD1 (6 bases). As DNA, the CDR3 is TGTGCCAGCAGCTTGGGCAGGGGAGCGGAAAAACTGTTTTTT. Amino acids: CASSLGRGAEKLFF.